This section outlines one T cell receptor beta chain sequence together with its context. Its antigen is not identified. The authors prepared UMI-labeled TRB cDNA libraries by 5' RACE. Reanalyzing the 5' RACE reads, TCRdb keeps one entry per CDR3 protein, without DNA. The data show around 6,800 distinct CDR3 sequences, and the top ten clones hold over 1.2%. The germline V gene has CDR1 MDHEN and CDR2 SYDVKM. The CDR3 sequence is 13 residues long. The sample originates from a study of CXCR3-negative and CXCR3-positive naive CD8 T cells. Study-wide results and caveats: High diversity, comparable across both naive subsets, contrasted with much lower diversity in memory CD8+ cells. Post-cryopreservation CXCR3 expression was partly diminished, and the bulk of assays employed fresh PBMCs. Naive cells used TRBV-TRBJ genes in much the same way whether CXCR3-negative or CXCR3-positive; memory cells did not. Higher TRB CDR3 hydrophobicity marked CXCR3-positive naive cells relative to CXCR3-negative naive cells.

The source material was naive CXCR3+ CD8+ T cells from blood. Subset defined: CD45RO-CCR7+CD27+CD95- naive CD8+ T cells expressing CXCR3 (TNR3+). The V gene is TRBV28, the J gene TRBJ2-7; TCRdb returns TRBD1, unconfirmable since there is no DNA. This TCR derives from a human donor in good health. Some clones in this sample may be carry-over from other donors' samples. This chain's CDR3 is CASRRQGYLEQYF.